This T cell receptor (beta chain) was sequenced in a study of blood T cell repertoires in COVID-19. The overall study: The samples span acute and convalescent COVID-19 from the United States, Italy and Spain. PBMCs, B-cell-depleted T cells, or T cells provided the cDNA or gDNA that made up the material.

The V gene end was trimmed by 2 bases and the J gene end by 2 bases; junction bases not matched to a gene: 5. The CDR3 sequence is 15 residues long. The germline gives CDR1 MGHRA, CDR2 YSYEKL. Authors' methods: Reference gene primer amplification in the assay estimated nucleated cell counts. Repertoires were generated with immunoSEQ multiplex PCR, while TCRdb's copy carries only in-frame clones and drops some. The V and J calls and the clone size are those of that table, but D and trimming were determined from the DNA. The sample lists 75,000 to 100,000 clones, roughly 83% occurring once. The TCR was taken from a human donor in a cohort sampled during active COVID-19. The sequenced sample was peripheral blood. The gene calls are TRBV4-1 and TRBJ2-5; 7 nucleotides align to TRBD1. CDR3: CASSQHDREQETQYF. In DNA form, the CDR3 reads TGCGCCAGCAGCCAACATGACAGGGAGCAAGAGACCCAGTACTTC.